This T cell receptor beta chain was identified during a study of blood T cell repertoires in COVID-19. Trimming took off 7 bases at V and 1 base at J, with 16 bases between the two ends. Germline CDR1 and CDR2: MNHEY and SVGAGI. This CDR3 is 15 amino acids long. The assay was immunoSEQ multiplex PCR, and TCRdb's table has in-frame clones only and misses some. The data contain just under 50,000 clones, 79% of them seen just once; the ten biggest clones take up 25%. The receptor comes from an older man with acute or convalescent COVID-19. Sequences were obtained from peripheral blood. The rearrangement joins TRBV6-5 to TRBJ2-5, with D perhaps TRBD2 (5 bases). CDR3 bases: TGTGCCAGCACCCGGGGTACTTCACCCCAAGAGACCCAGTACTTC. This translates into CASTRGTSPQETQYF.